This T cell receptor (beta chain) was obtained from a study of blood T cell repertoires in COVID-19. Germline V lookup: CDR1 SQVTM, CDR2 ANQGSEA. This CDR3 comprises 11 residues. The germline V and J ends were trimmed by 4 bases and 4 bases, with 7 bases remaining between them. How the authors handled the data: By means of reference gene primer amplification, nucleated cell counts were estimated. Data came from immunoSEQ multiplex PCR; TCRdb stores just in-frame clones and leaves some out. V, J and clone size derive from that table, while D and trimming were established from the DNA sequence. The repertoire has approximately 66,000 clones, roughly 86% of them found once; the top ten carry 1.3% to 1.5%.

The chain combines TRBV29-1 with TRBJ1-1; D uncertain. The TCR comes from a man between 60 and 75 years old with acute or convalescent COVID-19. The sequenced sample was peripheral blood. In nucleotides, the CDR3 is TGCAGCGTTGCGAGGGTCACTGAAGCTTTCTTT. Its translation is CSVARVTEAFF.